This T cell receptor beta chain came from a study of cytomegalovirus exposure and HLA in healthy donors. Study-level information: An early release of data contained around 80 million unique TCRs, which came from HLA-typed donors. Study-wide points: For most TCR beta V segments, an earlier analysis put the productive rate at about 87% or about 30% of the time. A later look showed TCR association rates differing by HLA locus, highest for DRB1 and lowest for HLA-C.

Note on this clone: The antigen remains undetermined.

PCR was performed using 60 Vbeta and 13 Jbeta primers. TCRdb keeps only in-frame clones here, not all; method: immunoSEQ multiplex PCR. The table includes about 110,000 clones, approximately 70% detected once. While unrecorded immune exposures were likely, the donors were nominally healthy when sampled. The clonotype originates from a woman aged 25 to 45 in good health and CMV-seronegative. The sample was PBMCs.

The CDR3 sequence: CAWTRTSGVGEQFF. In DNA, the CDR3 is TGTGCCTGGACTCGGACTAGCGGGGTCGGGGAGCAGTTCTTC. The chain couples TRBV30 to TRBJ2-1; 12 nucleotides agree with TRBD2. The germline gives CDR1 GTSNPN, CDR2 SVGIG (reference sequence). This CDR3 has 14 amino acids. With 4 bases clipped from V and 10 bases from J, the junction kept 8 bases outside the gene matches.